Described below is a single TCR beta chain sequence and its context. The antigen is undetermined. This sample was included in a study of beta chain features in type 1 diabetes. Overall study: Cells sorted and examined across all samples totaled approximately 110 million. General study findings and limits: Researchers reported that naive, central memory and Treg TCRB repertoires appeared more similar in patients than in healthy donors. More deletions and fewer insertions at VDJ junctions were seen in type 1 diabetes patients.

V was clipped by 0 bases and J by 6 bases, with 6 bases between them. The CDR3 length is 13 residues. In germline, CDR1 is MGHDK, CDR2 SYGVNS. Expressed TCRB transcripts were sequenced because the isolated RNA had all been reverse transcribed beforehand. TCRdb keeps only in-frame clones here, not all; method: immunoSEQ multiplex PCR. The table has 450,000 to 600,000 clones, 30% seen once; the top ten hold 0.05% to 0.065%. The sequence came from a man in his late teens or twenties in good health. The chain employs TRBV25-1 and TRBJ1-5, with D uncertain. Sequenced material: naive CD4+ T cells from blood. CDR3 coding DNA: TGTGCCAGCAGTGAATACGGCCGTCAGCCCCAGCATTTT. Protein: CASSEYGRQPQHF.